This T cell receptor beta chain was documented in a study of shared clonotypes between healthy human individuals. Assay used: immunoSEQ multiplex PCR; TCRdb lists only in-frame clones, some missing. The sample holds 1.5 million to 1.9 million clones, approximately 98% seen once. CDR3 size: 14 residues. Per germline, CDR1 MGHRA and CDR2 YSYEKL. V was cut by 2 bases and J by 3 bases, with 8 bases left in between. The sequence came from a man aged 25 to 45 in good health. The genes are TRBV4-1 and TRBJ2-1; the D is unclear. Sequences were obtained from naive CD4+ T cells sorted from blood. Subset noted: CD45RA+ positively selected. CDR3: CASSQSSYYNEQFF. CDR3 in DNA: TGCGCCAGCAGCCAATCTTCCTACTACAATGAGCAGTTCTTC.